Sequencing of this T cell receptor (beta chain) was carried out in a study of blood T cell repertoires in COVID-19. This table comes from immunoSEQ multiplex PCR, and its TCRdb copy is limited to in-frame clones, with some not included. The table has 250,000 to 350,000 clones, approximately 85% seen once; the top ten hold around 1%. This clone was recorded a few times. The sample contains more than one DNA sequence encoding this CDR3. This clonotype was sampled from a human donor with COVID-19, enrolled during active disease. The donor label of this sample is uncertain. Sequenced sample: peripheral blood.

In DNA form, the CDR3 reads TGTGCCAGCAGTGAAGGTCCCGGGTACACCGGGGAGCTGTTTTTT. This gives the protein CASSEGPGYTGELFF. This chain joins TRBV2 and TRBJ2-2; D is unresolved. This CDR3 spans 15 amino acids. V lost 1 base to trimming and J lost 3 bases, with 9 bases between them. Germline V CDR1 and CDR2: SNHLY, FYNNEI.